This T cell receptor (beta chain) was obtained from a study of T cell changes during pregnancy in multiple sclerosis. Generated by immunoSEQ multiplex PCR, the TCRdb table keeps only in-frame clones and is missing some. This table has about 87,000 clones, 93% appearing once. This CDR3 is built from 14 residues. In germline, CDR1 is MNHNS, CDR2 SASEGT. Losses at the gene ends were 6 bases for V and 8 bases for J; bases not matched to a gene: 9. Sequenced here: peripheral blood, sampled in the third trimester of pregnancy. The chain carries TRBV6-1 and TRBJ2-2; 7 nucleotides align to TRBD1. This receptor was obtained from a female donor in good health, enrolled as a control in a pregnancy study. CDR3 bases: TGTGCCAGCAGGGCCACGGACAGGTCGGGGGAGCTGTTTTTT. Protein sequence: CASRATDRSGELFF.